This TCR beta chain comes out of a study of cytomegalovirus exposure and HLA in healthy donors. 60 Vbeta and 13 Jbeta primers were used in PCR. Sequenced by immunoSEQ multiplex PCR; TCRdb stores in-frame clones only, minus some. The table records over 85,000 clones, approximately 80% of them present only once. There were likely unrecorded immune exposures, though donors were nominally healthy when sampled. This clone turned up a few times. This CDR3 is built from 13 residues. V was shortened by 6 bases and J by 2 bases, with 10 bases between the two germline ends. Germline CDR1 and CDR2: MNHEY and SVGAGI.

This TCR derives from a man in his forties in good health and CMV-seronegative. The sequencing sample was made of PBMCs. The chain has TRBV6-5 and TRBJ1-2; D perhaps matches TRBD1 (5 bases). Here the CDR3 DNA reads TGTGCCAGCAGACCCCCAGGGAACTATGGCTACACCTTC. It translates to CASRPPGNYGYTF.